Below are 28 T cell receptor beta chains sequenced from a single sample in a study of T cells in Graves' hyperthyroidism and ophthalmopathy. There were TCR beta CDR3 regions amplified from RNA transcripts. TCR CDR3 underwent first-round RT-PCR with the HTBI primer set. In TCRdb, the multiplex PCR reads were re-called with MiXCR into one record per CDR3 protein. The table has about 600,000 distinct CDR3 sequences, approximately 14% seen once; the top ten hold roughly 6.9%. Sequenced sample: blood. These receptors were taken from a woman between 18 and 29 years old with Graves' ophthalmopathy.

This clonotype showed up many times. The V and J genes are TRBV9 and TRBJ1-1; 9 bases agree with TRBD1. Germline V gene lookup returns CDR1 SGDLS and CDR2 YYNGEE. V lost 4 bases and J lost 4; bases outside the gene matches: 5. This CDR3 is 14 amino acids long. The DNA of the CDR3 is TGTGCCAGCAGCTATGGGACAGGGCCCACTGAAGCTTTCTTT. It specifies CASSYGTGPTEAFF.

Ten or more counts support this clonotype. The chain links TRBV18 to TRBJ2-5; 7 positions match TRBD1. This CDR3 is built from 13 residues. Per the germline V gene, CDR1 is KGHSH and CDR2 is LQKENI. With 3 bases clipped from V and 7 bases from J, the junction kept 5 bases outside the gene matches. The CDR3 spells CASSPTGTGTQYF. DNA for the CDR3: TGTGCCAGCTCACCGACAGGGACCGGGACCCAGTACTTC.

This clonotype was detected many times. V usage is TRBV7-2 and J usage is TRBJ1-5; TRBD1 aligns across 8 bases. CDR3 length: 13 residues. V shed 4 bases, J shed 6 bases, and the junction held 2 bases outside the gene matches. From germline, CDR1 is SGHTA and CDR2 FQGNSA. In nucleotides, the CDR3 is TGTGCCAGCAGCTCGGGACAGGTTCAGCCCCAGCATTTT. It yields the protein CASSSGQVQPQHF.

This clonotype was counted many times. The rearrangement links TRBV7-9 to TRBJ1-2, with 10 bases lining up with TRBD1. Germline V gene lookup returns CDR1 SEHNR and CDR2 FQNEAQ (reference sequence). V lost 7 bases and J lost 10; bases outside the gene matches: 9. The CDR3 has 13 residues. This chain's CDR3 is CASILTGTGVYTF. The CDR3 DNA reads TGTGCCAGCATCCTAACCGGGACAGGGGTCTACACCTTC.

This clonotype came up many times. V and J are TRBV30 and TRBJ2-1, with 8 nucleotides matching TRBD2. The germline gives CDR1 GTSNPN, CDR2 SVGIG (reference sequence). V shed 7 bases and J 7 bases; nucleotides not matched to a gene: 9. The CDR3 runs 13 residues. The CDR3 region is CAFERELGNEQFF. Here the CDR3 DNA reads TGTGCCTTCGAGCGGGAGTTGGGGAATGAGCAGTTCTTC.

The chain employs TRBV19 and TRBJ1-5, with D possibly being TRBD1 (6 bases). Germline CDR1 LNHDA, CDR2 SQIVND (reference sequence). The CDR3 extends over 17 amino acids. V lost 3 bases and J lost 0, with 15 bases in between. The CDR3 loop is CASSMMGHKISNQPQHF. CDR3 in DNA: TGTGCCAGTAGTATGATGGGACACAAAATTAGCAATCAGCCCCAGCATTTT. The whole variable domain, remainder taken from reference TRBV19 and TRBJ1-5, is DGGITQSPKYLFRKEGQNVTLSCEQNLNHDAMYWYRQDPGQGLRLIYYSQIVNDFQKGDIAEGYSVSREKKESFPLTVTSAQKNPTAFYLCASSMMGHKISNQPQHFGDGTRLSIL.

A few counts support this clonotype. J is TRBJ1-2 and V is TRBV4-1, with 9 positions matching TRBD1. CDR1 and CDR2 from the germline V gene are MGHRA and YSYEKL. The V and J ends lost 6 bases and 1 base, in that order; junction bases with no gene match: 9. This CDR3 is built from 16 residues. The CDR3 coding sequence is TGCGCCAGCAGAGAATATGGGACAGGGCGTAACTATGGCTACACCTTC. The encoded protein is CASREYGTGRNYGYTF.

This clonotype came up many times. J is TRBJ2-7 and V is TRBV6-1, with 8 bases identical to TRBD2. This CDR3 spans 15 amino acids. Germline lookup yields CDR1 MNHNS and CDR2 SASEGT. Unmatched junction bases numbered 8, after V lost 5 bases and J lost 2 bases. The CDR3 is CASSYRLASAYEQYF. The DNA of the CDR3 is TGTGCCAGCAGTTACAGACTAGCGAGCGCCTACGAGCAGTACTTC.

This clonotype was counted only a few times. The chain employs TRBV10-3 and TRBJ2-2, with D tentatively TRBD1 or TRBD2 (5 bases each). V dropped 8 bases and J dropped 1 base, with 5 bases sitting between them. The V gene's germline CDR1 is ENHRY and CDR2 SYGVKD. CDR3 length equals 12 residues. The CDR3 reads CAIGGNTGELFF. The CDR3 bases are TGTGCCATCGGGGGGAACACCGGGGAGCTGTTTTTT.

This clonotype was counted ten times or more. V usage is TRBV2 and J usage is TRBJ2-3; 9 bases match TRBD2. There are 15 residues in the CDR3. V was clipped by 3 bases and J by 8 bases; unmatched bases: 9. The V gene's germline CDR1 is SNHLY and CDR2 FYNNEI. This CDR3 reads CASSDSGLAVLTQYF. In DNA form, the CDR3 reads TGTGCCAGCAGTGACTCGGGACTAGCCGTACTTACGCAGTATTTT.

The genes are TRBV19 and TRBJ1-6; tentative D call: TRBD1 (5 bases). This CDR3 region has 15 residues. Germline V gene lookup returns CDR1 LNHDA and CDR2 SQIVND (reference sequence). Trimming took off 8 bases at V and 7 bases at J, with 18 bases between the two ends. The CDR3 sequence is CASQPGDSTNSPLHF. CDR3 nucleotide sequence: TGTGCCAGTCAGCCGGGGGACTCTACGAATTCACCCCTCCACTTT.

This clonotype was seen repeatedly, ten times or more. The chain links TRBV12-3 or TRBV12-4 to TRBJ2-7; TRBD1 matches 11 bases. This CDR3 contains 15 residues. With V trimmed by 6 bases and J by 3 bases, 7 bases remained unmatched. As DNA, the CDR3 is TGTGCCAGCAGCGCGACCGGGACAGGGGGCTACGAGCAGTACTTC. Translated, it gives CASSATGTGGYEQYF.

This clonotype was counted at least ten times. The chain couples TRBV28 to TRBJ2-1; 9 bases are shared with TRBD1. Per germline, CDR1 MDHEN and CDR2 SYDVKM. Trimming took 3 bases from V and 2 from J; bases not matched to a gene: 2. The CDR3 is made up of 15 amino acids. The DNA for the CDR3 is TGTGCCAGCAGTTTCGGGACAGGGCCCTACAATGAGCAGTTCTTC. Translated: CASSFGTGPYNEQFF.

The rearrangement joins TRBV6-2 or TRBV6-3 to TRBJ1-2; 12 bases align to TRBD1. Germline V lookup: CDR1 MNHEY, CDR2 SVGEGT. V lost 7 bases to trimming and J lost 7 bases; unmatched junction nucleotides: 4. The length of the CDR3 is 13 residues. DNA for the CDR3: TGTGCCAGCACCGGGACAGGGGGCCGTGGCTACACCTTC. Protein sequence: CASTGTGGRGYTF.

This chain connects TRBV28 to TRBJ1-1; D gene ambiguous. In germline, CDR1 is MDHEN, CDR2 SYDVKM. The CDR3 totals 12 residues. V was cut by 2 bases and J by 11 bases, with 12 bases left in between. The CDR3 loop is CASSLEGVAAFF. For the CDR3, the DNA is TGTGCCAGCAGTTTAGAGGGTGTAGCCGCTTTCTTT.

The CDR3 DNA is TGTGCCAGCAGCCAAGAAAGCTCTGGAAACACCATATATTTT. Its translation: CASSQESSGNTIYF. V gene TRBV3-1 combines with J gene TRBJ1-3, with D uncertain. Germline V lookup: CDR1 LGHDT, CDR2 YNNKEL (reference sequence). This CDR3 has 14 residues. V lost 0 bases, J lost 0 bases, and 3 bases lay in between.

This clonotype appeared many times. The chain links TRBV9 to TRBJ2-7, with TRBD1 matching 8 bases. With 6 bases clipped from V and 1 base from J, the junction kept 12 bases outside the gene matches. This CDR3 has 16 residues. Per germline, CDR1 SGDLS and CDR2 YYNGEE. In nucleotides, the CDR3 is TGTGCCAGCACCCGGGGGACAGGACGGCCGTCCTACGAGCAGTACTTC. Residues: CASTRGTGRPSYEQYF.

A few counts support this clonotype. The chain uses TRBV7-9 and TRBJ1-1; D uncertain. The germline CDR1 and CDR2 sequences are SEHNR and FQNEAQ (reference sequence). Trimming removed 1 base from V and 4 bases from J, with 10 bases in between. This CDR3 comprises 14 residues. CDR3 region: CASSLGGWGTEAFF. As DNA, the CDR3 is TGTGCCAGCAGCTTAGGAGGGTGGGGCACTGAAGCTTTCTTT.

V usage is TRBV4-1 and J usage is TRBJ1-1; the D gene is possibly TRBD1 (6 bases). Germline CDR1 MGHRA, CDR2 YSYEKL. Trimming took off 0 bases at V and 4 bases at J, with 18 bases between the two ends. This CDR3 region has 17 residues. CDR3 nucleotide sequence: TGCGCCAGCAGCCAAGATCAAGGGGGACCTCCGGGCACTGAAGCTTTCTTT. It specifies CASSQDQGGPPGTEAFF.

The rearrangement joins TRBV6-4 to TRBJ2-1, with 10 nucleotides matching TRBD2. Germline assignment: CDR1 MRHNA and CDR2 SNTAGT. After removal of 0 bases from V and 5 bases from J, the junction contained 10 bases not matched to a gene. The CDR3 runs 18 residues. CDR3 sequence (DNA): TGTGCCAGCAGTGACTCCCATCTAGCGGGAGCGAAACACAATGAGCAGTTCTTC. Protein sequence: CASSDSHLAGAKHNEQFF.

For the CDR3, the DNA is TGTGCCAGCAGAGGGCCTCTTATACATAATGAAAAACTGTTTTTT. Amino acids: CASRGPLIHNEKLFF. This chain joins TRBV6-1 and TRBJ1-4, with D unclear. CDR3 length equals 15 residues. Trimming stripped 6 bases from V and 4 bases from J, with 15 bases between. CDR1 is MNHNS, CDR2 SASEGT, per germline.

There are many counts of this clonotype. The chain combines TRBV6-2 or TRBV6-3 with TRBJ2-7; the match to TRBD2 covers 9 bases. From germline, CDR1 is MNHEY and CDR2 SVGEGT. With V trimmed by 2 bases and J by 4 bases, 3 bases remained unmatched. This CDR3 contains 14 residues. CDR3 amino acids: CASSYLAGRYEQYF. The CDR3 DNA is TGTGCCAGCAGTTACCTAGCGGGACGATACGAGCAGTACTTC.

The V and J genes are TRBV20-1 and TRBJ2-2; tentatively, D is TRBD1 or TRBD2 (5 bases each). The CDR3 is 14 residues long. V was clipped by 0 bases and J by 6 bases, with 11 bases between them. Germline V gene data show CDR1 as DFQATT and CDR2 as SNEGSKA (reference sequence). The CDR3 bases are TGCAGTGCTAGAGAATTGGGGGAATCCGGGGAGCTGTTTTTT. Its protein product is CSARELGESGELFF.

This clonotype has a handful of counts. The chain carries TRBV5-6 and TRBJ2-5; 16 bases fit TRBD2. The CDR3 extends over 18 amino acids. CDR1 is SGHDT, CDR2 YYEEEE, per germline. The ends lost 0 bases at V and 5 bases at J; junction bases unmatched: 7. The CDR3 nucleotides are TGTGCCAGCAGCTTGGCGGGGACTAGCGGGAGGGCCCGGGAGACCCAGTACTTC. It specifies CASSLAGTSGRARETQYF. The entire variable domain, with the rest obtained from reference TRBV5-6 and TRBJ2-5, is as follows: DAGVTQSPTHLIKTRGQQVTLRCSPKSGHDTVSWYQQALGQGPQFIFQYYEEEERQRGNFPDRFSGHQFPNYSSELNVNALLLGDSALYLCASSLAGTSGRARETQYFGPGTRLLVL.

This clonotype occurred a few times. The chain joins TRBV20-1 to TRBJ2-7, with 13 bases that match TRBD2. Germline CDR1 DFQATT, CDR2 SNEGSKA (reference sequence). Unmatched junction bases numbered 4, after V lost 0 bases and J lost 5 bases. This CDR3 spans 15 amino acids. CDR3 coding DNA: TGCAGTGCTAGAGATCTGGGGACTAGCGGGGACGAGCAGTACTTC. This sequence encodes CSARDLGTSGDEQYF.

This clonotype was recorded many times. The chain links TRBV30 to TRBJ2-1; D is unresolved. V lost 3 bases to trimming and J lost 5 bases, with 11 bases between them. This CDR3 is built from 13 residues. Germline CDR1 GTSNPN, CDR2 SVGIG (reference sequence). The CDR3 loop is CAWRTRPNNEQFF. The DNA for the CDR3 is TGTGCCTGGAGAACCCGACCTAACAATGAGCAGTTCTTC.

This clonotype was recorded many times. This chain connects TRBV20-1 to TRBJ2-2; TRBD2 matches 7 bases. The CDR3 is 14 residues long. V lost 3 bases to trimming and J lost 5 bases; unmatched junction nucleotides: 6. Germline assignment: CDR1 DFQATT and CDR2 SNEGSKA (reference sequence). In DNA form, the CDR3 reads TGCAGTGCTAGGGCCGCTAGCGGAACCGGGGAGCTGTTTTTT. Its translation: CSARAASGTGELFF.

This sequence joins TRBV5-4 and TRBJ2-7; TRBD2 agrees at 8 bases. Germline V gene lookup returns CDR1 SGHNT and CDR2 YYREEE (reference sequence). The CDR3 loop spans 14 amino acids. The ends lost 4 bases at V and 4 bases at J; junction bases unmatched: 7. CDR3 bases: TGTGCCAGCAGCCAACCGGGACTAGAGTACGAGCAGTACTTC. Translated: CASSQPGLEYEQYF.